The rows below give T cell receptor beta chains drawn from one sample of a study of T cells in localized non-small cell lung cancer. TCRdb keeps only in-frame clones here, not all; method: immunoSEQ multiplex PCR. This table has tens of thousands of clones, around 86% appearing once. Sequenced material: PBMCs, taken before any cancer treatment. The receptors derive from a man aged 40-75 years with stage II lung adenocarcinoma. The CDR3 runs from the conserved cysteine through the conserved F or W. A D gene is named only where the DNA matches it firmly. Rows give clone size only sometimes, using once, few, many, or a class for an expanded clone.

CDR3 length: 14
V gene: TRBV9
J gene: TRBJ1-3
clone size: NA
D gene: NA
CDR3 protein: CASSSRVSGNTIYF
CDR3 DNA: TGTGCCAGCAGCTCTCGGGTCTCTGGAAACACCATATATTTT

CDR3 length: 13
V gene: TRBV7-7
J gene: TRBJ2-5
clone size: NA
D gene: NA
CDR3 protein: CASSLALGETQYF
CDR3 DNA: TGTGCCAGCAGCTTAGCGCTAGGGGAGACCCAGTACTTC

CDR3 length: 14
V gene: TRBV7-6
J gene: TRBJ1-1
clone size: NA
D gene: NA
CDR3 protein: CASSLAGSGTEAFF
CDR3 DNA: TGTGCCAGCAGCTTAGCAGGTTCAGGAACTGAAGCTTTCTTT

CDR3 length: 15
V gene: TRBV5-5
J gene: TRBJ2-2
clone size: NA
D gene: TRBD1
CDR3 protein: CASSLGQGVTGELFF
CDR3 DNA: TGTGCCAGCAGCTTGGGACAGGGAGTCACCGGGGAGCTGTTTTTT

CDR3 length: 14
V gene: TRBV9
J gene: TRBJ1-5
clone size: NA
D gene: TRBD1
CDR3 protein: CASSVWDRGEPQHF
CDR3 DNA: TGTGCCAGCAGCGTGTGGGACAGGGGCGAGCCCCAGCATTTT

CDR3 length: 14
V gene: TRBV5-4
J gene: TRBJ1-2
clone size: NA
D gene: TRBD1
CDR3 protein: CASSFLGQGWGYTF
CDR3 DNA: TGTGCCAGCAGCTTCTTAGGACAGGGATGGGGCTACACCTTC

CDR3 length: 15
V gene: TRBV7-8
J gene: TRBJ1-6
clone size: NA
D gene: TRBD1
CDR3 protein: CASSGSGQKNSPLHF
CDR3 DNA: TGTGCCAGCAGCGGTTCGGGACAGAAAAATTCACCCCTCCACTTT

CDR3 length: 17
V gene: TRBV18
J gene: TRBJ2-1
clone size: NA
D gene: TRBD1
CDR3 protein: CASSPPGQGGFYNEQFF
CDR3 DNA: TGTGCCAGCTCACCACCGGGACAGGGAGGTTTCTACAATGAGCAGTTCTTC

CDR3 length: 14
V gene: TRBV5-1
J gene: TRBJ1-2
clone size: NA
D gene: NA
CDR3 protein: CASGTGQGLYGYTF
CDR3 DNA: TGCGCCAGCGGTACCGGCCAGGGGCTCTATGGCTACACCTTC

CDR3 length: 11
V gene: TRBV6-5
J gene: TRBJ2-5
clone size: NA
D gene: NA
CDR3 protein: CASSPQETQYF
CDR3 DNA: TGTGCCAGCAGCCCCCAGGAGACCCAGTACTTC

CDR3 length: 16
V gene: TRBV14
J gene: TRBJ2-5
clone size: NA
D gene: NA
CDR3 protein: CASSLVGRGVQETQYF
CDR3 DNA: TGTGCCAGCAGCCTAGTCGGTAGGGGGGTCCAAGAGACCCAGTACTTC

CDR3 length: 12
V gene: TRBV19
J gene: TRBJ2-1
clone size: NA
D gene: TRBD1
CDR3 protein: CASAQGNNEQFF
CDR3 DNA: TGTGCCAGTGCACAGGGGAACAATGAGCAGTTCTTC

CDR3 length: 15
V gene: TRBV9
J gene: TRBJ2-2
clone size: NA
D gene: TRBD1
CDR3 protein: CASSLDRGLTGELFF
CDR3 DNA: TGTGCCAGCAGTTTGGACAGGGGGCTCACCGGGGAGCTGTTTTTT

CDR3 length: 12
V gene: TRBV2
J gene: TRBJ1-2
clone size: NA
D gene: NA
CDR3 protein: CASSLSQTASTF
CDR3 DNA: TGTGCCAGCAGTCTGAGTCAAACCGCTTCCACCTTC

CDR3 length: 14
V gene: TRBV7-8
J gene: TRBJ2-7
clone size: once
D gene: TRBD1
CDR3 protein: CASSLDRASYEQYF
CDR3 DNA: TGTGCCAGCAGCTTGGACAGGGCTTCCTACGAGCAGTACTTC

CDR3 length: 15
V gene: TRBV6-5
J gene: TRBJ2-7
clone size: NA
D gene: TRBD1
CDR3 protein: CASSLIRDSDYEQYF
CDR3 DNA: TGTGCCAGCAGTCTAATTAGGGACAGCGACTACGAGCAGTACTTC

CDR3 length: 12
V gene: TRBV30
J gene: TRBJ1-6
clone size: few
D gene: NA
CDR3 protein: CAWTDYNSPLHF
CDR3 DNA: TGTGCCTGGACAGACTATAATTCACCCCTCCACTTT

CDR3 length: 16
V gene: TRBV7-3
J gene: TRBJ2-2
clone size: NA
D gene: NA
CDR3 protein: CASSFEAGANTGELFF
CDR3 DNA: TGTGCCAGCAGCTTCGAGGCGGGGGCCAACACCGGGGAGCTGTTTTTT

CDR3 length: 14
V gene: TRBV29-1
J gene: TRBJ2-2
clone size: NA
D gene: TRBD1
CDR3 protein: CSVRTGTNTGELFF
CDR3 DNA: TGCAGCGTTAGGACAGGAACGAACACCGGGGAGCTGTTTTTT

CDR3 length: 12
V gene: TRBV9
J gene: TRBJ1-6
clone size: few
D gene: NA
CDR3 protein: CASSVGDSPLHF
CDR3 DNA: TGTGCCAGCAGCGTCGGGGATTCACCCCTCCACTTT

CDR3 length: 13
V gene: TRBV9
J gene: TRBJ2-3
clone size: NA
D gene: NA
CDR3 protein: CASSVEGTDTQYF
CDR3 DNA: TGTGCCAGCAGCGTAGAAGGCACAGATACGCAGTATTTT

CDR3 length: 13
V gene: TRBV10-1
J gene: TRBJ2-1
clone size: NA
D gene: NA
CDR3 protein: CASSPGLGGEQFF
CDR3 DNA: TGCGCCAGCAGTCCTGGACTTGGGGGTGAGCAGTTCTTC

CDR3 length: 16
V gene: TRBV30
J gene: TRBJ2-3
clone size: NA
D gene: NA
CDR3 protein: CAWSSLGGGNTDTQYF
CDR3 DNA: TGTGCCTGGAGTAGCCTAGGGGGGGGCAACACAGATACGCAGTATTTT

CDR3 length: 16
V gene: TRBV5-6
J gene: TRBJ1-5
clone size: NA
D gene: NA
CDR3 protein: CASSLRDTWSNQPQHF
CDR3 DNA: TGTGCCAGCAGCTTAAGGGACACTTGGAGCAATCAGCCCCAGCATTTT

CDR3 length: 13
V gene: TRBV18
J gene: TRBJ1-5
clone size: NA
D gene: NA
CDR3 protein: CASQETLGQPQHF
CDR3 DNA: TGTGCCAGCCAAGAAACATTGGGACAGCCCCAGCATTTT

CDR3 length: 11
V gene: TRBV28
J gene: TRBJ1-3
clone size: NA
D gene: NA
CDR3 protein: CASSLRDTIYF
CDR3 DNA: TGTGCCAGCAGTTTAAGGGACACCATATATTTT

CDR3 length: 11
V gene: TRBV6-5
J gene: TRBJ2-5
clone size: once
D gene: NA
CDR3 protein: CASALGETQYF
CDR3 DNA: TGTGCCAGCGCCCTGGGGGAGACCCAGTACTTC

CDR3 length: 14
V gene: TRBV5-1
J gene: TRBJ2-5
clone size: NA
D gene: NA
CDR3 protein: CASSLTVGQETQYF
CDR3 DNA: TGCGCCAGCAGCTTAACAGTGGGGCAAGAGACCCAGTACTTC

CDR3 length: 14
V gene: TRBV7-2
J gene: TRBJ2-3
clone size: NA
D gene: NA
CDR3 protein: CASSFRARADTQYF
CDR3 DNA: TGTGCCAGCAGCTTTCGGGCTAGGGCAGATACGCAGTATTTT

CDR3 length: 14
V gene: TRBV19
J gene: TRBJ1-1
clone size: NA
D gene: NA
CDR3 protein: CASSSRGQNTEAFF
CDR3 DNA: TGTGCCAGTAGTTCCCGGGGACAGAACACTGAAGCTTTCTTT

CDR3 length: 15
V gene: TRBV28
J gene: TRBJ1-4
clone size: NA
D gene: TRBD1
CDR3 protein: CASSRTGGDSEKLFF
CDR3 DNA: TGTGCCAGCAGTAGAACAGGGGGCGATAGTGAAAAACTGTTTTTT

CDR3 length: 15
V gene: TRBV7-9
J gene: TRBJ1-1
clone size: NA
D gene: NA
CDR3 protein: CASSLGPRRNTEAFF
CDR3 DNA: TGTGCCAGCAGCTTAGGTCCTAGGCGGAACACTGAAGCTTTCTTT

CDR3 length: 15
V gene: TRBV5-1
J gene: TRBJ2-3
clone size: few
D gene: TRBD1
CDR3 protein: CASSLETGRTDTQYF
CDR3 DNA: TGCGCCAGCAGCTTGGAGACAGGGCGAACAGATACGCAGTATTTT

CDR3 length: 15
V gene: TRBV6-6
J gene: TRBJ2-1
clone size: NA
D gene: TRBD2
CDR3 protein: CASSWTSGTYNEQFF
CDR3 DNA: TGTGCCAGCAGCTGGACTAGCGGTACCTACAATGAGCAGTTCTTC

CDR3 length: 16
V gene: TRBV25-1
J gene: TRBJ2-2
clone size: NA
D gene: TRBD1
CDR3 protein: CASSETGASPTGELFF
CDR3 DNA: TGTGCCAGCAGTGAAACAGGGGCATCCCCTACCGGGGAGCTGTTTTTT

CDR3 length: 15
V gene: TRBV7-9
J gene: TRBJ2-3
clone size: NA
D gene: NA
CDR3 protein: CASSLWSTPTDTQYF
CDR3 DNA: TGTGCCAGCAGCTTATGGTCTACTCCCACAGATACGCAGTATTTT

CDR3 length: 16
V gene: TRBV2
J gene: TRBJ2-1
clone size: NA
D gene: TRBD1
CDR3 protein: CASSADGTGRYNEQFF
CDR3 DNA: TGTGCCAGCAGTGCAGATGGGACAGGCCGTTACAATGAGCAGTTCTTC

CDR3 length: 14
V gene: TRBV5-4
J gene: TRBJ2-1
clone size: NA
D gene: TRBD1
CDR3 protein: CASSFTGVPDEQFF
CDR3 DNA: TGTGCCAGCAGCTTTACAGGGGTCCCAGATGAGCAGTTCTTC

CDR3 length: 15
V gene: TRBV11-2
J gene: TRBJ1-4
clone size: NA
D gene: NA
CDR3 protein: CASSLTGILGEKLFF
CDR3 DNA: TGTGCCAGCAGCTTAACAGGGATATTGGGTGAAAAACTGTTTTTT

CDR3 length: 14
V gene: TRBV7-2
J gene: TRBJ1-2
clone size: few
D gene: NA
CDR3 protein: CASSLEGVNYGYTF
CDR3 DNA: TGTGCCAGCAGCTTAGAAGGCGTTAACTATGGCTACACCTTC

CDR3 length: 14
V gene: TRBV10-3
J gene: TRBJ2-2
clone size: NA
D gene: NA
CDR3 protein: CAISGDWGAGELFF
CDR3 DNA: TGTGCCATCAGTGGGGATTGGGGGGCCGGGGAGCTGTTTTTT

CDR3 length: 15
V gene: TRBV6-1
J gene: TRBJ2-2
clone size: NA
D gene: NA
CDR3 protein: CASSVLWGNTGELFF
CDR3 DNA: TGTGCCAGCAGTGTACTGTGGGGGAACACCGGGGAGCTGTTTTTT

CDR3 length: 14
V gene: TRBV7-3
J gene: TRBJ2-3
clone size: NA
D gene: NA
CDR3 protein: CASSPDPSTDTQYF
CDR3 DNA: TGTGCCAGCAGCCCCGACCCTTCCACAGATACGCAGTATTTT

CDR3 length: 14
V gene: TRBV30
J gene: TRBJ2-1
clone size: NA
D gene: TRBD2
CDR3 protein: CAWRPPRGGSEQFF
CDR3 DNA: TGTGCCTGGAGACCCCCCCGGGGGGGCAGTGAGCAGTTCTTC

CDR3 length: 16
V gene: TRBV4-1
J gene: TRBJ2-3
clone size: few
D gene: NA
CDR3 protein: CASSPIWGASTDTQYF
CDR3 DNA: TGCGCCAGCAGTCCAATATGGGGGGCGAGCACAGATACGCAGTATTTT

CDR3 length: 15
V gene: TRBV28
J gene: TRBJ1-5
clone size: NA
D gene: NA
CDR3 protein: CASRELGAGEQPQHF
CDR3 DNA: TGTGCCAGCAGAGAATTGGGGGCTGGCGAGCAGCCCCAGCATTTT

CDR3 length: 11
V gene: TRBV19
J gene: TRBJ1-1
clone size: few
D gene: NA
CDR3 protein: CASSGGAEAFF
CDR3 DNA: TGTGCCAGTAGTGGGGGCGCTGAAGCTTTCTTT

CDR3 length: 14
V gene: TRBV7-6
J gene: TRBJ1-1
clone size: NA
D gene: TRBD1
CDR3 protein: CASSPDRGNTEAFF
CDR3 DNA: TGTGCCAGCAGCCCGGACAGGGGTAACACTGAAGCTTTCTTT

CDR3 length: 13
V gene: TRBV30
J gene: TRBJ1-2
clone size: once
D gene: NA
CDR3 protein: CAWSVEELYGYTF
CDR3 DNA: TGTGCCTGGAGTGTCGAGGAACTGTATGGCTACACCTTC

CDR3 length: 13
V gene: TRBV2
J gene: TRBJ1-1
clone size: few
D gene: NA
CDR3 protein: CASSMGRASEAFF
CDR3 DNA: TGTGCCAGCAGTATGGGCAGGGCTTCTGAAGCTTTCTTT

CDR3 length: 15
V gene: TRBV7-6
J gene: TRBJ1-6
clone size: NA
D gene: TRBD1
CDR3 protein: CASSPTGQGDSPLHF
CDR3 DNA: TGTGCCAGCAGCCCAACTGGACAGGGGGATTCACCCCTCCACTTT

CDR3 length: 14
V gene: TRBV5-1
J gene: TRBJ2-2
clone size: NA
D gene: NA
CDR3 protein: CASRSGVNTGELFF
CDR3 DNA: TGCGCCAGCAGGTCCGGGGTCAACACCGGGGAGCTGTTTTTT

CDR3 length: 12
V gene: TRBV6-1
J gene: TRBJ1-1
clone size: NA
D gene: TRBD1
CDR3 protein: CAAWTGNTEAFF
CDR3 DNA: TGTGCCGCGTGGACAGGGAACACTGAAGCTTTCTTT

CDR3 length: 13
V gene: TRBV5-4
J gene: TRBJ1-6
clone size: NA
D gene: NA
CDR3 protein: CASSQGWDSPLHF
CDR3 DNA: TGTGCCAGCAGCCAGGGATGGGATTCACCCCTCCACTTT

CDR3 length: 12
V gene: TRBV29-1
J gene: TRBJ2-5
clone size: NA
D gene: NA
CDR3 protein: CSVVLAGETQYF
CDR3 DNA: TGCAGCGTTGTTCTAGCAGGGGAGACCCAGTACTTC

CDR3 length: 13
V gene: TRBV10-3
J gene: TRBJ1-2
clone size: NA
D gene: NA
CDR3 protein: CAISEVREGGYTF
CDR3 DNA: TGTGCCATCAGTGAAGTCAGGGAGGGCGGCTACACCTTC

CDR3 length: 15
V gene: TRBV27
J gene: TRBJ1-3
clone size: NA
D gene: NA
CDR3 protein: CASRPGTNFGNTIYF
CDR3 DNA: TGTGCCAGCAGACCCGGGACAAACTTTGGAAACACCATATATTTT